The rows below give T cell receptor beta chains drawn from one sample of a study of vaccination and CD4 T cells after COVID-19. TCRdb re-called the PCR reads with MiXCR, one entry per CDR3 protein. The data hold about 18,000 distinct CDR3 sequences, with around 56% observed a single time. These receptors are not linked to any known antigen. The sequenced sample was CD4+ T cells from blood, cultured in vitro. These receptor sequences come from a human donor who had recovered from COVID-19. Both conserved end residues are part of each CDR3. A D gene is named only where the DNA matches it firmly. Size is omitted from some rows. Given values are once, few, many or a class for expanded clones.

cdr3_aa cdr3_nt j_call v_call d_call clone_size
CASSWEAGLLGETQYF TGTGCCAGCAGCTGGGAGGCGGGACTTCTCGGGGAGACCCAGTACTTC TRBJ2-5 TRBV7-9 NA NA
CSAIAAGARLGTQYF TGCAGTGCTATAGCGGCGGGGGCAAGACTAGGGACCCAGTACTTC TRBJ2-5 TRBV20-1 NA few
CSASTGDRNTIYF TGCAGTGCTAGTACAGGGGATAGAAACACCATATATTTT TRBJ1-3 TRBV20-1 TRBD1 NA
CSAQRQGEEPQHF TGCAGTGCTCAGAGACAGGGGGAAGAGCCCCAGCATTTT TRBJ1-5 TRBV20-1 TRBD1 few
CASSLQDSNYGYTF TGTGCCAGCAGTTTACAGGATTCTAACTATGGCTACACCTTC TRBJ1-2 TRBV27 NA NA
CASSEGGGQLFF TGCGCCAGCAGTGAAGGGGGCGGACAACTGTTTTTT TRBJ1-4 TRBV10-1 TRBD1 few
CAISESQGNTEAFF TGTGCCATCAGTGAATCACAGGGGAACACTGAAGCTTTCTTT TRBJ1-1 TRBV10-3 NA NA
CASSHRNTEAFF TGTGCCAGCAGCCACAGGAACACTGAAGCTTTCTTT TRBJ1-1 TRBV3-1 NA NA
CSARARHNTGELFF TGCAGTGCTAGAGCCAGACACAATACCGGGGAGCTGTTTTTT TRBJ2-2 TRBV20-1 NA NA
CASSATWRGKLFF TGTGCCAGCAGCGCGACTTGGAGGGGGAAACTGTTTTTT TRBJ1-4 TRBV27 NA few
CASSPRAGTGGTEAFF TGTGCCAGCAGCCCACGAGCCGGGACAGGGGGCACTGAAGCTTTCTTT TRBJ1-1 TRBV4-2 TRBD1 NA
CASSSGLAAMDEQYF TGTGCCAGCAGCTCAGGACTAGCGGCGATGGACGAGCAGTACTTC TRBJ2-7 TRBV7-7 TRBD2 NA
CASSFGDSAGYEQYF TGTGCTAGCAGCTTTGGGGACAGCGCGGGGTACGAGCAGTACTTC TRBJ2-7 TRBV7-7 NA once
CASSATAGSETQYF TGTGCCAGCAGCGCCACCGCGGGTTCGGAGACCCAGTACTTC TRBJ2-5 TRBV11-3 NA NA
CASSPQGPEAFF TGTGCCAGCAGCCCTCAGGGCCCTGAAGCTTTCTTT TRBJ1-1 TRBV7-9 NA NA
CASSQVYGLTNYGYTF TGTGCCAGCAGCCAAGTCTATGGTCTTACTAACTATGGCTACACCTTC TRBJ1-2 TRBV14 NA NA
CASRGQENSPLHF TGCGCCAGCAGAGGACAGGAAAATTCACCCCTCCACTTT TRBJ1-6 TRBV10-2 TRBD1 few
CANSGLAEYTDTQYF TGTGCCAACAGTGGACTAGCGGAATACACAGATACGCAGTATTTT TRBJ2-3 TRBV25-1 TRBD2 NA